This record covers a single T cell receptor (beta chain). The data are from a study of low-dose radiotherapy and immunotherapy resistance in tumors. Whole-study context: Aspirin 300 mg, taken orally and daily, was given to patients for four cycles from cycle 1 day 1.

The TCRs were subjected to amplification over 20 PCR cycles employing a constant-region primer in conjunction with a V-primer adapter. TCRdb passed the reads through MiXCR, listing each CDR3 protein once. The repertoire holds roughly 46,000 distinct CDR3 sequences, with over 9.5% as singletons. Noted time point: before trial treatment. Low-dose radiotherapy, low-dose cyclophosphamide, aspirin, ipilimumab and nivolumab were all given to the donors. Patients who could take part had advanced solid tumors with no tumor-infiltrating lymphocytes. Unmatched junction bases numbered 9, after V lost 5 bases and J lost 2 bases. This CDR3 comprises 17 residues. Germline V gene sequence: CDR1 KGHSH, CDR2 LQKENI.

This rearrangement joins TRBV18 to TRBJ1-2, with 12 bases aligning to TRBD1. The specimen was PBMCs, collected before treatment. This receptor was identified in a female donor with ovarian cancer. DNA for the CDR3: TGTGCCAGCTCAACCCTCTCCGGGACAGGGGGCAACTATGGCTACACCTTC. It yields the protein CASSTLSGTGGNYGYTF.